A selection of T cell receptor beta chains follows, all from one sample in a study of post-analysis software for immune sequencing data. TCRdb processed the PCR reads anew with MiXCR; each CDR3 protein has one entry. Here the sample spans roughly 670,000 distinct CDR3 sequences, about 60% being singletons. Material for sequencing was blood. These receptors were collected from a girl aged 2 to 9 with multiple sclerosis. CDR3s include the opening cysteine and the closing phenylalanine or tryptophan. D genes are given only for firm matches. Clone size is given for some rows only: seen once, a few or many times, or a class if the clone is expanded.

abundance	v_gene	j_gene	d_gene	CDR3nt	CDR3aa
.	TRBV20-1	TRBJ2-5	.	TGCAGTGCTAGAGATACCCTGTCACCGAGTGGTCAAGAGACCCAGTACTTC	CSARDTLSPSGQETQYF
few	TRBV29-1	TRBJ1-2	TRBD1	TGCAGCGTTGTGGGACAGGGCTCCAACTATGGCTACACCTTC	CSVVGQGSNYGYTF
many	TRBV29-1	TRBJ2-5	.	TGCAGCGTTGGGGCGGGGAAAGAGACCCAGTACTTC	CSVGAGKETQYF
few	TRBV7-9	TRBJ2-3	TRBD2	TGTGCCAGCCGGAGGTGGCTAGCGGACACAGATACGCAGTATTTT	CASRRWLADTDTQYF
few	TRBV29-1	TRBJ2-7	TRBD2	TGCAGCGTGGCCGGGACTAGCGGGAGTTCGAGTTTTTCTTACGAGCAGTACTTC	CSVAGTSGSSSFSYEQYF
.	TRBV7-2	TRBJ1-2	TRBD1	TGTGCCAGCGGGGCAGGGGGAAGGCCTGGCTACACCTTC	CASGAGGRPGYTF
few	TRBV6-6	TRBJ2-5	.	TGTGCCAGCAGTTACTACCAAGAGACCCAGTACTTC	CASSYYQETQYF
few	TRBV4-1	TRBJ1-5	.	TGCGCCAGCAGCCAAGATCGTGTAACAGGATCCTACCAGCCCCAGCATTTT	CASSQDRVTGSYQPQHF
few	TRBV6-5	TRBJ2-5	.	TGTGCCAGCAGTTCCCCACTCCAAGAGACCCAGTACTTC	CASSSPLQETQYF
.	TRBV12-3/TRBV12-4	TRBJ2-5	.	TGTGCCAGCGGTTTCGGGTTCCAAGAGACCCAGTACTTC	CASGFGFQETQYF
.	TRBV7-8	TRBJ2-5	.	TGTGCCAGCAGCTCGAGAATGGGGGAGACCCAGTACTTC	CASSSRMGETQYF
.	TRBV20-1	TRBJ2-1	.	TGCAGTGCTAGAGATGATGGGCATGAGCAGTTCTTC	CSARDDGHEQFF
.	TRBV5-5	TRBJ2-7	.	TGTGCCAGCAGCCAGCAGTTCTCCTACGAGCAGTACTTC	CASSQQFSYEQYF
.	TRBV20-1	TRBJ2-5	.	TGCAGTGCTAGAGTCATAGCGAAAGAGACCCAGTACTTC	CSARVIAKETQYF
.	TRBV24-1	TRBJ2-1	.	TGTGCCACCAGTGAGCCCCCGAGGAATGAGCAGTTCTTC	CATSEPPRNEQFF
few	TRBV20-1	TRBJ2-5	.	TGCAGTGCTAAGGGGACGGCCGGGCAGTACTTC	CSAKGTAGQYF
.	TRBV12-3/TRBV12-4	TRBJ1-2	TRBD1	TGTGCCAGCAGTCCCCGTCTGGGACAGCGGGTTTCTAACTATAGCTACACCTTC	CASSPRLGQRVSNYSYTF
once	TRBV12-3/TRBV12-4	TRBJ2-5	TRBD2	TGTGCCAGCAGTCGGGGGTTAGCGGGGGTCCAAGAGACCCAGTACTTC	CASSRGLAGVQETQYF
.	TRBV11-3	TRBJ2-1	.	TGTGCCAGCAGCTTTCGGGGGCTGCCGAACAATGAGCAGTTCTTC	CASSFRGLPNNEQFF
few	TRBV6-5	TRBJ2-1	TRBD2	TGTGCCAGCAGCACTAGCGGGAGGCCCAATGAGCAGTTCTTC	CASSTSGRPNEQFF
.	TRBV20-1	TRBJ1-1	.	TGCAGTGCTACCCCTGGGGGGAACACTGAAGCTTTCTTT	CSATPGGNTEAFF
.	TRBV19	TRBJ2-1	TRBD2	TGTGCCAGTAGTCTGGGACTAGCGGGAGATAAAGATGAGCAGTTCTTC	CASSLGLAGDKDEQFF